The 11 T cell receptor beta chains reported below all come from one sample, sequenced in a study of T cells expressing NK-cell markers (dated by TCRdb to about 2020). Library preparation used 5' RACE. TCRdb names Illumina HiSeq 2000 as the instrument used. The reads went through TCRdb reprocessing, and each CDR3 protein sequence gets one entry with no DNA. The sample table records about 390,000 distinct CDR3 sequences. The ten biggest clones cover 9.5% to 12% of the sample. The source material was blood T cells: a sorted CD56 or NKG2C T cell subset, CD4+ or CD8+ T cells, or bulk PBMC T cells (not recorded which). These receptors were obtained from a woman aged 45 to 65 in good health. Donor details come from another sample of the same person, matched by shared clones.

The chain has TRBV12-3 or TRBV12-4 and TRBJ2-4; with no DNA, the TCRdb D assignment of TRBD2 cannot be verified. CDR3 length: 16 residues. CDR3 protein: CASSPPGLWTKNIQYF.

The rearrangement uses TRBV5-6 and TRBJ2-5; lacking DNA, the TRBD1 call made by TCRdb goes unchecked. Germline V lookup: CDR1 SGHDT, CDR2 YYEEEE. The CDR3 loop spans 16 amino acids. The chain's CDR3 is CASSLGNNPGIETQYF.

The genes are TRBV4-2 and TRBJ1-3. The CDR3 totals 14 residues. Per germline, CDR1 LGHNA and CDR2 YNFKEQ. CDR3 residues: CASSQDLFGNTIYF.

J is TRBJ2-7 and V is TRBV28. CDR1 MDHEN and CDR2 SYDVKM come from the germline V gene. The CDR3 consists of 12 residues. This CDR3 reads CASSFVGYEQYF.

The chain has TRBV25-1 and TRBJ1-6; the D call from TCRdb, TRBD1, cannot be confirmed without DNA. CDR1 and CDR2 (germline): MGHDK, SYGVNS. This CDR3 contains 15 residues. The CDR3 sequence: CASSARTGGNSPLHF. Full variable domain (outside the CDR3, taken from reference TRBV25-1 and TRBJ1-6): EADIYQTPRYLVIGTGKKITLECSQTMGHDKMYWYQQDPGMELHLIHYSYGVNSTEKGDLSSESTVSRIRTEHFPLTLESARPSHTSQYLCASSARTGGNSPLHFGNGTRLTVT.

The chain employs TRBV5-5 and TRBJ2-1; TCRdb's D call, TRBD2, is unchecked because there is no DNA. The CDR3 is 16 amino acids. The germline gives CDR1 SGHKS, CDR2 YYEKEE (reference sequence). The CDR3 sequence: CASSSGSTSSYNEQFF. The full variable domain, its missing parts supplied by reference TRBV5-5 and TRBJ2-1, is DAGVTQSPTHLIKTRGQQVTLRCSPISGHKSVSWYQQVLGQGPQFIFQYYEKEERGRGNFPDRFSARQFPNYSSELNVNALLLGDSALYLCASSSGSTSSYNEQFFGPGTRLTVL.

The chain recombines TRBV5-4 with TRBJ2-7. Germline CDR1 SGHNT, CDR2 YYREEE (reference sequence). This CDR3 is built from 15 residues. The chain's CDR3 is CASSLQATGSYEQYF.

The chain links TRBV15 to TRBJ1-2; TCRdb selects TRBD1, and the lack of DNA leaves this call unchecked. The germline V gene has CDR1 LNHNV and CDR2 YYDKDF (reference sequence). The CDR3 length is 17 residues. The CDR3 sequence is CATSSVEKGSINYGYTF.

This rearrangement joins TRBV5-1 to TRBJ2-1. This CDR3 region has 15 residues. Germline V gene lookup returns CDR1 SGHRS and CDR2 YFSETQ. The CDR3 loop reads CASSLQGGPYNEQFF. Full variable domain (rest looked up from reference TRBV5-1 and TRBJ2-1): KAGVTQTPRYLIKTRGQQVTLSCSPISGHRSVSWYQQTPGQGLQFLFEYFSETQRNKGNFPGRFSGRQFSNSRSEMNVSTLELGDSALYLCASSLQGGPYNEQFFGPGTRLTVL.

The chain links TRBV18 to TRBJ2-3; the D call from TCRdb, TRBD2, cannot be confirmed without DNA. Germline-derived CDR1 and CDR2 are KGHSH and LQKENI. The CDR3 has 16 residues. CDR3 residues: CASSPPYGRAGDTQYF. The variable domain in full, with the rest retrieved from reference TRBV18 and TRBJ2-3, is NAGVMQNPRHLVRRRGQEARLRCSPMKGHSHVYWYRQLPEEGLKFMVYLQKENIIDESGMPKERFSAEFPKEGPSILRIQQVVRGDSAAYFCASSPPYGRAGDTQYFGPGTRLTVL.

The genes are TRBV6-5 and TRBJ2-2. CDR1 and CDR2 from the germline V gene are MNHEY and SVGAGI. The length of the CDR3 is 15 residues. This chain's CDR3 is CASSYLTSGTGELFF.